Each of the 8 T cell receptor beta chains below was sequenced from the same sample in a study of PD-1 blockade in classical Hodgkin lymphoma. The method was immunoSEQ multiplex PCR; TCRdb's version includes in-frame clones alone and lacks a portion of them. The table shows 1,500 to 2,000 clones, with 81% occurring only once. Each patient's relapse followed autologous stem cell transplantation, and brentuximab vedotin exposure varied. Sequences were derived from peripheral blood mononuclear cells (PBMCs), sampled at baseline. These receptors originate from a human donor with classical Hodgkin lymphoma.

The chain uses TRBV7-9 and TRBJ1-1; D gene uncertain. Trimming took 1 base from V and 6 from J, leaving 3 bases between them. The CDR3 is 11 residues long. Germline lookup yields CDR1 SEHNR and CDR2 FQNEAQ (reference sequence). The CDR3 reads CASSLVSEAFF. The CDR3, as DNA: TGTGCCAGCAGCTTAGTTTCTGAAGCTTTCTTT.

The chain employs TRBV4-3 and TRBJ1-1; D ambiguous. The CDR3 sequence is 13 residues long. Germline V gene sequence: CDR1 LGHNA, CDR2 YSLEER. V lost 4 bases to trimming and J lost 1 base, with 7 bases between them. The CDR3, as DNA: TGCGCCAGCAGCCCTCACTCGAACACTGAAGCTTTCTTT. Its translation is CASSPHSNTEAFF.

Notes on this clone: An end of the junction does not agree with germline; a read error may underlie this. The chain joins TRBV6-6 to TRBJ2-7; tentative D call: TRBD1 (6 bases). Germline CDR1 MNHNY, CDR2 SVGAGI (reference sequence). This CDR3 has 12 residues. This chain's CDR3 is CASSYPAGQTNF. CDR3 coding DNA: TGTGCCAGCAGTTACCCCGCTGGACAGACAAACTTC.

The chain couples TRBV21-1 to TRBJ2-7; TRBD1 is the table's D call, not checked against the DNA. TRBV21-1 is shown as a pseudogene. The CDR3 is 15 amino acids. CDR3 in DNA: TGTGCCAGCAGCAAAGGGGCGGTGGGGGCCCACGAGCAGTACTTC. Amino acid sequence: CASSKGAVGAHEQYF.

As concerns this clone: One end of the junction fails to match germline, which may point to a read error. The CDR3 here is CASTLVGGVSTDTQYF. The CDR3, as DNA: TGTGCCAGCACCTTAGTAGGGGGGGTTAGCACAGATACGCAGTATTTT. The V gene is TRBV7-2, the J gene TRBJ2-3; tentatively, D is TRBD2 (7 bases). The CDR3 is 16 residues long. Germline CDR1 and CDR2: SGHTA and FQGNSA.

This clone has only one observation. This rearrangement joins TRBV7-6 to TRBJ1-3; the match to TRBD1 covers 8 bases. The CDR3 is made up of 20 amino acids. From germline, CDR1 is SGHVS and CDR2 FNYEAQ. V lost 1 base to trimming and J lost 0 bases; unmatched junction nucleotides: 14. CDR3 protein: CASSLDSGGQAEFSGNTIYF. As DNA, the CDR3 is TGTGCCAGCAGCTTAGATTCCGGGGGACAGGCTGAATTCTCTGGAAACACCATATATTTT.

The genes are TRBV19 and TRBJ1-3; D perhaps matches TRBD1 (6 bases). This CDR3 has 14 amino acids. The V end lost 7 bases, the J end lost 0 bases, and 10 bases lay between the germline ends. The V gene's germline CDR1 is LNHDA and CDR2 SQIVND (reference sequence). The CDR3 loop reads CASTKGVSGNTIYF. CDR3 sequence (DNA): TGTGCCAGTACCAAGGGGGTCTCTGGAAACACCATATATTTT.

The DNA for the CDR3 is TGTGCCAGCAGTCGGTCCGGGACAGTCGAATACGGCTACACCTTC. This gives the protein CASSRSGTVEYGYTF. This chain connects TRBV27 to TRBJ1-2, with 7 positions matching TRBD1. Germline values: CDR1 MNHEY, CDR2 SMNVEV (reference sequence). The length of the CDR3 is 15 residues. V was clipped by 5 bases and J by 8 bases; unmatched bases: 14.